The rows below give T cell receptor beta chains drawn from one sample of a study of Ad26.COV2.S vaccination and SARS-CoV-2 variants. Repertoires were generated with immunoSEQ multiplex PCR, while TCRdb's copy carries only in-frame clones and drops some. The sample shows around 450,000 clones, about 88% of them seen only once. The source material was peripheral blood, sampled in a trial of Ad26.COV2.S vaccine versus placebo. These TCRs come from a person aged 18-60 years who received the Ad26.COV2.S COVID-19 vaccine or a placebo. The CDR3 runs from the conserved cysteine through the conserved F or W. Size is omitted from some rows. Given values are once, few, many or a class for expanded clones.

clone_size j_call v_call cdr3_aa
. TRBJ2-2 TRBV6-5 CASSRNRDGELFF
. TRBJ2-6 TRBV24-1 CATSDSPSGANVLTF
. TRBJ2-7 TRBV5-1 CASKQGWGSYEQYF
. TRBJ2-2 TRBV7-9 CASSSDRLSGGELFF
few TRBJ2-7 TRBV18 CASSPRLALAYEQYF
few TRBJ2-5 TRBV2 CASSDSSETQYF
once TRBJ1-1 TRBV6-6 CASGGGTEAFF
. TRBJ1-5 TRBV27 CASSPLAGARVNQPQHF
. TRBJ2-7 TRBV6-5 CASKPTTSYEQYF
. TRBJ1-2 TRBV15 CATSSRQGVTNYGYTF
. TRBJ1-6 TRBV9 CASSVEVKHNSPLHF
. TRBJ1-1 TRBV30 CAWSLGLSIQNTEAFF
. TRBJ1-5 TRBV19 CASSGNRDNQPQHF
. TRBJ2-1 TRBV27 CASSLTSGRVYEQFF
. TRBJ2-5 TRBV7-9 CASTYGTSGISAETQYF
. TRBJ2-2 TRBV27 CASSDWGWTGELFF
. TRBJ1-1 TRBV5-1 CASRLRDRQNTEAFF
. TRBJ2-3 TRBV4-2 CASSQASVAGPTDTQYF
. TRBJ2-7 TRBV28 CASSTWGALYEQYF
once TRBJ1-4 TRBV30 CALGGTRAEKLFF
. TRBJ2-7 TRBV28 CASSIPLAGDTYEQYF
. TRBJ1-1 TRBV19 CASSVPGNTEAFF
once TRBJ1-1 TRBV29-1 CSVEGGNTEAFF
. TRBJ2-1 TRBV12-3/TRBV12-4 CASSFQGEQFF